This T cell receptor beta chain is from a study of CD8+ T cells in alopecia areata. Findings and limits, study-wide: Lesional scalp displayed greater clonality than normal scalp, most notably in alopecia totalis/universalis. Alphabeta T cells residing in normal skin are also sequenced in scalp samples.

After isolation, RNA underwent reverse transcription to generate cDNA as the sequencing template. Sequenced by immunoSEQ multiplex PCR; TCRdb stores in-frame clones only, minus some. Altogether 9,000 to 15,000 clones are present, roughly 55% being singletons, with the ten largest covering more than 14%. With respect to this clone: Its antigen is not identified.

CDR3 length: 14 amino acids. Germline values: CDR1 LGHNA, CDR2 YNFKEQ. V gave up 8 bases and J gave up 6 bases, with 16 bases separating them. Peripheral blood and lesional scalp punch biopsies came from alopecia areata patients. Specimen: skin. V is TRBV4-2 and J is TRBJ2-2; D is uncertain. The origin of this receptor is a human donor with alopecia areata. CDR3 nucleotides: TGTGCCAGCCAATCAGACTGGCGGTCCGGGGAGCTGTTTTTT. Translated, it gives CASQSDWRSGELFF.